A single sample is the source of the 28 T cell receptor beta chains below, sequenced in a study of blood T cell repertoires in COVID-19. Clones were sequenced by immunoSEQ multiplex PCR, and TCRdb holds only the in-frame ones, with some missing. The repertoire includes 100,000 to 150,000 clones, roughly four fifths of them detected once, and approximately 18% sits in the top ten. The specimen sequenced was peripheral blood. Receptors were obtained from a young man with COVID-19, enrolled during active disease.

Written as DNA, the CDR3 is TGTGCCAGCTCACCAGGACAGGGGACGACTGAAGCTTTCTTT. This sequence encodes CASSPGQGTTEAFF. V and J are TRBV18 and TRBJ1-1, with TRBD1 matching 9 bases. Trimming removed 2 bases from V and 5 bases from J; junction bases left unmatched: 3. The germline CDR1 and CDR2 sequences are KGHSH and LQKENI. CDR3 length: 14 residues.

The rearrangement joins TRBV7-8 to TRBJ1-5; 10 nucleotides line up with TRBD1. J was trimmed by 2 bases and V by 5 bases; bases with no gene match: 6. Per germline, CDR1 SGHVS and CDR2 FQNEAQ. This CDR3 has 16 residues. This CDR3 reads CASSLHGTGGNQPQHF. CDR3 nucleotide sequence: TGTGCCAGCAGCCTCCACGGGACAGGGGGCAATCAGCCCCAGCATTTT.

This chain links TRBV5-5 with TRBJ2-7; 8 nucleotides agree with TRBD1. Looked up from germline, CDR1 is SGHKS and CDR2 is YYEKEE (reference sequence). Trimming removed 2 bases from V and 2 bases from J; junction bases left unmatched: 3. The CDR3 extends over 14 amino acids. This chain's CDR3 is CASSFGQGPYEQYF. The CDR3 DNA reads TGTGCCAGCAGCTTCGGACAGGGTCCCTACGAGCAGTACTTC.

The gene calls are TRBV6-2 or TRBV6-3 and TRBJ2-5, with 7 bases lining up with TRBD2. The CDR3 runs to 12 residues. V lost 4 bases, J lost 11 bases, and 7 bases stayed unmatched. Germline CDR1 and CDR2: MNHEY and SVGEGT. The CDR3, as DNA: TGTGCCAGCAGTTCCACTAGCGCCCTTCAGTACTTC. This encodes CASSSTSALQYF.

The chain links TRBV5-4 to TRBJ2-1, with 10 bases lining up with TRBD2. CDR3 length equals 15 residues. CDR1 is SGHNT and CDR2 is YYREEE in the germline V gene (reference sequence). V gave up 4 bases and J gave up 7 bases; unmatched junction bases: 8. CDR3: CASSGAGGPRNEQFF. The CDR3 DNA sequence: TGTGCCAGCAGCGGAGCGGGAGGGCCGAGAAATGAGCAGTTCTTC. The complete variable domain, with remaining parts taken from reference TRBV5-4 and TRBJ2-1, reads ETGVTQSPTHLIKTRGQQVTLRCSSQSGHNTVSWYQQALGQGPQFIFQYYREEENGRGNFPPRFSGLQFPNYSSELNVNALELDDSALYLCASSGAGGPRNEQFFGPGTRLTVL.

The chain joins TRBV10-3 to TRBJ2-3; 7 bases line up with TRBD2. This CDR3 is 16 amino acids long. V trimming: 3 bases; J trimming: 3 bases; junction bases outside the gene matches: 9. Looked up from germline, CDR1 is ENHRY and CDR2 is SYGVKD. The CDR3 sequence is CAISDQRAGRTDTQYF. The CDR3 coding sequence is TGTGCCATCAGTGACCAGCGAGCGGGGAGGACAGATACGCAGTATTTT.

The chain has TRBV20-1 and TRBJ1-2; D gene ambiguous. This CDR3 is built from 11 residues. Germline V CDR1 and CDR2: DFQATT, SNEGSKA (reference sequence). Trimming left V 3 bases short and J 14 bases short, with 16 bases between. The CDR3 sequence is CSASPSVLYTF. The CDR3 nucleotides are TGCAGTGCTAGCCCCAGCGTACTCTATACCTTC.

The gene calls are TRBV5-8 and TRBJ1-5, with 9 bases matching TRBD1. The germline CDR1 and CDR2 sequences are SGHTS and YDEGEE. The CDR3 consists of 13 residues. V dropped 5 bases and J dropped 9; count of bases not matched to a gene: 6. The CDR3 DNA reads TGTGCCAGCAGTCCAGACAGGGGGAGGCCCCAGCATTTT. Its protein product is CASSPDRGRPQHF.

This chain joins TRBV19 and TRBJ2-7, with D tentatively TRBD2 (6 bases). V lost 4 bases, J lost 7 bases, and 8 bases lay in between. Looked up from germline, CDR1 is LNHDA and CDR2 is SQIVND (reference sequence). The CDR3 contains 11 residues. CDR3 sequence reads: CASSTRGEQYF. The CDR3 nucleotides are TGTGCCAGTAGTACACGGGGGGAGCAGTACTTC. Combining the CDR3 with reference TRBV19 and TRBJ2-7 gives the whole variable domain DGGITQSPKYLFRKEGQNVTLSCEQNLNHDAMYWYRQDPGQGLRLIYYSQIVNDFQKGDIAEGYSVSREKKESFPLTVTSAQKNPTAFYLCASSTRGEQYFGPGTRLTVT.

V and J are TRBV5-1 and TRBJ2-2, with TRBD2 matching over 10 bases. The junction had 5 bases not matched to a gene; V was cut back by 2 bases and J by 7 bases. This CDR3 spans 15 amino acids. In germline, CDR1 is SGHRS, CDR2 YFSETQ. In DNA, the CDR3 is TGCGCCAGCAGCTTAAGAGCGGGAGGGGACGGGGAGCTGTTTTTT. This sequence encodes CASSLRAGGDGELFF.

The chain has TRBV3-1 (or the pseudogene TRBV3-2) and TRBJ1-3; 8 bases map to TRBD1. CDR1 is LGHDT and CDR2 is YNNKEL in the germline V gene (reference sequence). This CDR3 comprises 15 residues. Trimming at V came to 1 base and at J to 4 bases, leaving 3 bases not matched to a gene. The CDR3 region is CASSQGTGRGNTIYF. The CDR3, as DNA: TGTGCCAGCAGCCAAGGGACAGGGAGGGGAAACACCATATATTTT.

J is TRBJ2-1 and V is TRBV23-1; D is ambiguous. TRBV23-1 is annotated as an ORF whose role is uncertain. V lost 2 bases and J 0 bases, leaving 11 bases between the germline ends. This CDR3 contains 16 residues. CDR3 sequence reads: CASSQLTNGSYNEQFF. Here the CDR3 DNA reads TGCGCCAGCAGTCAACTGACAAACGGCTCCTACAATGAGCAGTTCTTC.

This chain connects TRBV29-1 to TRBJ1-4; 7 bases map to TRBD1. The length of the CDR3 is 13 residues. The V segment lost 7 bases and the J segment 8 bases; nucleotides outside the gene matches: 10. Germline loops: CDR1 SQVTM, CDR2 ANQGSEA. In DNA form, the CDR3 reads TGCAGCGGCAGACAGGGTAGTAAGGAAAAACTGTTTTTT. This codes for CSGRQGSKEKLFF.

This chain connects TRBV2 to TRBJ2-3; TRBD2 agrees at 11 bases. The ends lost 6 bases at V and 2 bases at J; junction bases unmatched: 7. Germline V gene data show CDR1 as SNHLY and CDR2 as FYNNEI. This CDR3 spans 16 amino acids. Here the CDR3 DNA reads TGTGCCAGCAGGGAACCGGGACTAGCGGACACAGATACGCAGTATTTT. Translation: CASREPGLADTDTQYF.

The chain links TRBV7-2 to TRBJ1-1; unclear D gene. The germline gives CDR1 SGHTA, CDR2 FQGNSA. Trimming removed 8 bases from V and 0 bases from J, with 10 bases in between. This CDR3 has 13 residues. The CDR3 loop is CASLVGLNTEAFF. CDR3 bases: TGTGCCAGCCTAGTTGGCTTGAACACTGAAGCTTTCTTT.

The rearrangement joins TRBV2 to TRBJ2-5, with D maybe TRBD1 (5 bases). Germline CDR1 reads SNHLY; CDR2 reads FYNNEI. V lost 5 bases to trimming and J lost 4 bases, with 8 bases between them. This CDR3 comprises 12 residues. This CDR3 is CASSNRGETQYF. The DNA for the CDR3 is TGTGCCAGCAGTAATAGGGGAGAGACCCAGTACTTC. Variable domain in full (rest from reference TRBV2 and TRBJ2-5): EPEVTQTPSHQVTQMGQEVILRCVPISNHLYFYWYRQILGQKVEFLVSFYNNEISEKSEIFDDQFSVERPDGSNFTLKIRSTKLEDSAMYFCASSNRGETQYFGPGTRLLVL.

The V and J genes are TRBV19 and TRBJ1-1; D gene ambiguous. The V end was cut by 9 bases, the J end by 2 bases, with 10 bases between. Germline V gene data show CDR1 as LNHDA and CDR2 as SQIVND (reference sequence). The CDR3 has 12 residues. CDR3: CASHPPNTEAFF. CDR3 DNA: TGTGCCAGCCATCCCCCCAACACTGAAGCTTTCTTT.

The chain uses TRBV5-1 and TRBJ1-1, with D unclear. This CDR3 is built from 13 residues. Between the trimmed V and J ends, which lost 2 bases and 4 bases, there was a span of 9 bases. The germline CDR1 and CDR2 sequences are SGHRS and YFSETQ. The chain's CDR3 is CASSFWGATEAFF. The CDR3 coding sequence is TGCGCCAGCAGCTTCTGGGGAGCCACTGAAGCTTTCTTT.

V and J are TRBV12-3 or TRBV12-4 and TRBJ2-4; no definite D call. The CDR3 length is 13 residues. Trimming shortened V by 6 bases and J by 5 bases, and 11 bases separated the two germline ends. The CDR3 bases are TGTGCCAGCAGCCTGACAATTCAAAACATTCAGTACTTC. Translation gives CASSLTIQNIQYF.

The V call is TRBV7-2, the J call TRBJ1-6, with unresolved D. V lost 1 base, J lost 7 bases, and 11 bases lay in between. CDR1 and CDR2 (germline): SGHTA, FQGNSA. The CDR3 covers 15 residues. CDR3 coding DNA: TGTGCCAGCAGCTTAGGGCTACGGAGAAATTCACCCCTCCACTTT. Encoded protein: CASSLGLRRNSPLHF.

This clone came up once. This chain uses TRBV2 with TRBJ2-2; D unclear. Per germline, CDR1 SNHLY and CDR2 FYNNEI. Trimming left V 7 bases short and J 5 bases short, with 17 bases between. CDR3 length: 15 residues. The CDR3 bases are TGTGCCAGCACGGCAAGTCGAACGGAGACCGGGGAGCTGTTTTTT. Its translation is CASTASRTETGELFF.

The chain uses TRBV12-3 or TRBV12-4 and TRBJ1-1; no reliable D call. V was pared by 4 bases and J by 2 bases, with 8 bases between. The CDR3 spans 13 residues. CDR3 loop: CASSSWANTEAFF. In DNA, the CDR3 is TGTGCCAGCAGTTCCTGGGCCAACACTGAAGCTTTCTTT.

The rearrangement joins TRBV7-9 to TRBJ2-7; D unresolved. Germline values: CDR1 SEHNR, CDR2 FQNEAQ (reference sequence). The ends were cut back, 2 bases at V and 4 bases at J, with 6 bases in the middle. The CDR3 runs 12 residues. The CDR3, as DNA: TGTGCCAGCAGCTTACGGGTTTACGAGCAGTACTTC. Protein sequence: CASSLRVYEQYF.

This clone was found a few times. The gene calls are TRBV11-3 and TRBJ1-1; D might be TRBD1 (6 bases). Trimming took off 4 bases at V and 0 bases at J, with 9 bases between the two ends. The germline CDR1 and CDR2 sequences are SGHNT and YENEEA. The CDR3 extends over 14 amino acids. CDR3 sequence reads: CASSSRGMNTEAFF. DNA for the CDR3: TGTGCCAGCAGCTCCAGGGGTATGAACACTGAAGCTTTCTTT. Looking up the rest from reference TRBV11-3 and TRBJ1-1 gives the full variable domain: EAGVVQSPRYKIIEKKQPVAFWCNPISGHNTLYWYLQNLGQGPELLIRYENEEAVDDSQLPKDRFSAERLKGVDSTLKIQPAELGDSAVYLCASSSRGMNTEAFFGQGTRLTVV.

This clone was observed once. The identical CDR3 is also encoded by other nucleotide sequences in the sample. The chain links TRBV20-1 to TRBJ2-3; 7 bases are shared with TRBD2. The CDR3 consists of 11 residues. CDR1 and CDR2 (germline): DFQATT, SNEGSKA (reference sequence). Losses at the gene ends were 7 bases for V and 3 bases for J; bases not matched to a gene: 1. The CDR3 loop reads CSGEGTDTQYF. The CDR3, as DNA: TGCAGTGGGGAGGGAACAGATACGCAGTATTTT.

This clone came up once. This chain connects TRBV19 to TRBJ2-3; 10 bases line up with TRBD2. The CDR3 extends over 15 amino acids. V shed 3 bases, J shed 5 bases, and the junction held 5 bases outside the gene matches. From germline, CDR1 is LNHDA and CDR2 SQIVND (reference sequence). CDR3 sequence (DNA): TGTGCCAGTAGTATTGGGCTAGCGGGAGTAGATACGCAGTATTTT. Protein: CASSIGLAGVDTQYF.

In DNA form, the CDR3 reads TGCGCCAGCACTATGACTAGCGGGGCAGGTGAGGCCCAGTACTTC. Protein product: CASTMTSGAGEAQYF. The rearrangement joins TRBV4-1 to TRBJ2-5; 11 bases fit TRBD2. In germline, CDR1 is MGHRA, CDR2 YSYEKL. J gave up 9 bases and V 7 bases, and 13 bases lay outside the gene matches. There are 15 residues in the CDR3.

V is TRBV12-5 and J is TRBJ2-1; possibly TRBD1 for D (5 bases). The V and J ends lost 0 bases and 2 bases respectively, with 5 bases between them. The CDR3 extends over 14 amino acids. From germline, CDR1 is LGHNT and CDR2 FRNRAP. CDR3 coding DNA: TGTGCTAGTGGTTTGGTAGGGGCCTACAATGAGCAGTTCTTC. Amino acid sequence: CASGLVGAYNEQFF.